These 8 T cell receptor beta chains share one sample of origin, sequenced in a study of T-cell memory formation after mild COVID-19. TCRdb used MiXCR to reprocess the 5' RACE reads, holding one entry per CDR3 protein. The sample comprises approximately 270,000 distinct CDR3 sequences, around 15% of which are singletons, and 20% to 25% rests with the top ten. The sample taken for sequencing was PBMCs or a T cell subset sorted from them (not recorded which). Receptors were obtained from a man between 18 and 35 years old who had mild COVID-19 (a few samples of this study predate the infection). Cell type and time point are not known.

The genes are TRBV5-1 and TRBJ2-1; possible D gene TRBD2, 6 bases. There are 12 residues in the CDR3. Trimming left V 3 bases short and J 15 bases short, with 16 bases between. The germline gives CDR1 SGHRS, CDR2 YFSETQ. In DNA form, the CDR3 reads TGCGCCAGCAGCTCCGACCTAGCGATTTGGTTCTTC. Its protein is CASSSDLAIWFF.

This clonotype was seen at least ten times. The gene calls are TRBV12-3 or TRBV12-4 and TRBJ2-7; 7 bases match TRBD2. The CDR3 is 15 residues long. Trimming took 4 bases from V and 4 from J; bases not matched to a gene: 10. In DNA, the CDR3 is TGTGCCAGCAGTTCTACGGGGGAGGGAAGATACGAGCAGTACTTC. The encoded protein is CASSSTGEGRYEQYF.

This clonotype was observed a handful of times. The chain carries TRBV7-2 and TRBJ2-7; the match to TRBD2 covers 9 bases. The CDR3 sequence is 15 residues long. Germline-derived CDR1 and CDR2 are SGHTA and FQGNSA. J lost 2 bases, V lost 5 bases, and 7 bases had no gene match. CDR3: CASSPGRGGAYEQYF. The CDR3 DNA follows: TGTGCCAGCAGCCCGGGTCGCGGGGGGGCCTACGAGCAGTACTTC.

This clonotype was counted ten times or more. The chain recombines TRBV5-1 with TRBJ2-3; 7 bases fit TRBD1. The CDR3 spans 14 residues. V gave up 4 bases and J gave up 5 bases; unmatched junction bases: 7. Germline V gene data show CDR1 as SGHRS and CDR2 as YFSETQ. The CDR3 loop is CASSMTGTVDTQYF. The DNA of the CDR3 is TGCGCCAGCAGCATGACAGGGACGGTAGATACGCAGTATTTT.

The V call is TRBV29-1, the J call TRBJ2-1; 9 nucleotides match TRBD1. V shed 4 bases and J 4 bases; nucleotides not matched to a gene: 2. CDR1 is SQVTM and CDR2 is ANQGSEA in the germline V gene. This CDR3 has 13 amino acids. The CDR3 DNA reads as TGCAGCGTTGCCGGGACAGGGTACAATGAGCAGTTCTTC. It encodes CSVAGTGYNEQFF.

V is TRBV7-9 and J is TRBJ1-4; no clear D gene. CDR3 length: 14 residues. V lost 5 bases and J lost 3, with 10 bases in between. Germline loops: CDR1 SEHNR, CDR2 FQNEAQ (reference sequence). The CDR3 nucleotides are TGTGCCAGCAGCAAGTCCGTTGCTAATGAAAAACTGTTTTTT. Its protein product is CASSKSVANEKLFF.

In its sample, this clonotype was seen a few times. The gene calls are TRBV5-1 and TRBJ1-2; D is uncertain. The CDR3 contains 13 residues. Germline lookup yields CDR1 SGHRS and CDR2 YFSETQ. V gave up 4 bases and J gave up 0 bases, with 7 bases separating them. The CDR3: CASSMTANYGYTF. CDR3 sequence (DNA): TGCGCCAGCAGCATGACGGCTAACTATGGCTACACCTTC.

In its sample, this clonotype was seen a few times. This chain connects TRBV2 to TRBJ2-1; a possible D gene is TRBD2 (6 bases). The V end lost 7 bases, the J end lost 6 bases, and 19 bases lay between the germline ends. CDR3 length: 15 residues. Germline CDR1 is SNHLY and CDR2 is FYNNEI. This CDR3 is CASIKGWASANEQFF. CDR3 nucleotide sequence: TGTGCCAGCATAAAAGGGTGGGCTAGCGCCAATGAGCAGTTCTTC. The variable domain in full, completed from reference TRBV2 and TRBJ2-1, reads EPEVTQTPSHQVTQMGQEVILRCVPISNHLYFYWYRQILGQKVEFLVSFYNNEISEKSEIFDDQFSVERPDGSNFTLKIRSTKLEDSAMYFCASIKGWASANEQFFGPGTRLTVL.